This entry concerns a single T cell receptor beta chain. Unmatched junction bases numbered 11, after V lost 6 bases and J lost 7 bases. CDR3 length: 14 residues. The germline V gene has CDR1 GTSNPN and CDR2 SVGIG (reference sequence). The data are from a study of shared clonotypes between healthy human individuals. The table came from immunoSEQ multiplex PCR; TCRdb's copy has only in-frame clones and leaves some out. The repertoire holds about 2 million clones, with approximately 95% as singletons. Selected positively for CCR7 and CD45RO-negative, naive CD8 cells excluded terminally differentiated effector memory CD45RA+ cells.

The gene calls are TRBV30 and TRBJ2-1, with 8 bases matching TRBD2. The material sequenced was naive CD8+ T cells sorted from blood. This TCR came from a man in his late teens or twenties in good health. The CDR3 DNA reads as TGTGCCTGCCCACAGCGGGAGAGGGGGAATGAGCAGTTCTTC. Translated, it gives CACPQRERGNEQFF.